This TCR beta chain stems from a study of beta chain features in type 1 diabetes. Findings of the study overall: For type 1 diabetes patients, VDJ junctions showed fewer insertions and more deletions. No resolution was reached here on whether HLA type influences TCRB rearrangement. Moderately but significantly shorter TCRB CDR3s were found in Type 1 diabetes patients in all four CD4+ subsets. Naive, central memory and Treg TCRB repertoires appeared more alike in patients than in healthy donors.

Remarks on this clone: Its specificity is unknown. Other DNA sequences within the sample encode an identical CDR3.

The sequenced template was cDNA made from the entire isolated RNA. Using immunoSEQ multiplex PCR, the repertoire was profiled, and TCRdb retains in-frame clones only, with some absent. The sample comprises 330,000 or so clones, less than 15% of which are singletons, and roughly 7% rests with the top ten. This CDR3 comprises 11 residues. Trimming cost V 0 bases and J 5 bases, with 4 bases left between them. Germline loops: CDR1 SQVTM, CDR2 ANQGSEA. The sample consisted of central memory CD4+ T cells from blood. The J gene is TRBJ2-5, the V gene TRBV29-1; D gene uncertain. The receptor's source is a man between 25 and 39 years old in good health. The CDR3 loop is CSVEDLETQYF. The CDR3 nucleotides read TGCAGCGTTGAAGATCTCGAGACCCAGTACTTC.